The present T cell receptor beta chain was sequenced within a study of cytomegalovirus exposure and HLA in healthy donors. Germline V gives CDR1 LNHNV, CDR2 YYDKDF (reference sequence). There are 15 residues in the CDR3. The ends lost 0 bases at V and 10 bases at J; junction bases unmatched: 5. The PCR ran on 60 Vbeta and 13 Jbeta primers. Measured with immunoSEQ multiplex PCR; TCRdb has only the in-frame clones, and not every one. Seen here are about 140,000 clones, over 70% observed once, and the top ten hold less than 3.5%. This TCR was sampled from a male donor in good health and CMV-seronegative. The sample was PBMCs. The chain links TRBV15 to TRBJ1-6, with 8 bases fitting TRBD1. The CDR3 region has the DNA TGTGCCACCAGCAGAGAGGACAGGGTTGGATCACCCCTCCACTTT. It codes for CATSREDRVGSPLHF.